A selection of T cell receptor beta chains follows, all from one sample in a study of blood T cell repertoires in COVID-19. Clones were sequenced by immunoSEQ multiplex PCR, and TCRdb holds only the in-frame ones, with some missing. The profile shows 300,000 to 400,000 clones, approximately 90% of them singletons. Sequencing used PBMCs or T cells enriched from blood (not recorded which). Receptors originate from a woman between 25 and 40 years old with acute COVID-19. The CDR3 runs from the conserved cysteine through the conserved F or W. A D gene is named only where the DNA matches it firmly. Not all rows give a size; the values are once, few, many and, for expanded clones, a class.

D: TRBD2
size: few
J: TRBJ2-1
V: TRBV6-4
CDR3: CASTLLAGGPGEQFF
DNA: TGTGCCAGCACCCTACTAGCGGGGGGGCCTGGTGAGCAGTTCTTC

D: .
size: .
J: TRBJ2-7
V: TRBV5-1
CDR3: CASSQRQTPFDEQYF
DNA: TGCGCCAGCAGCCAAAGACAGACCCCCTTTGACGAGCAGTACTTC

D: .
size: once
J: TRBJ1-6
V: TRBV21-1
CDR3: CASSKGEGSPDSPLHF
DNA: TGTGCCAGCAGCAAAGGGGAAGGGAGTCCAGATTCACCCCTCCACTTT

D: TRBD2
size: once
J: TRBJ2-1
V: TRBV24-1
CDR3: CATSDYTSGGIYEQFF
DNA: TGTGCCACCAGTGACTACACTAGCGGGGGGATCTATGAGCAGTTCTTC

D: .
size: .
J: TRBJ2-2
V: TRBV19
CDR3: CASSISWGGLGELFF
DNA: TGTGCCAGTAGTATTAGTTGGGGGGGCCTAGGGGAGCTGTTTTTT

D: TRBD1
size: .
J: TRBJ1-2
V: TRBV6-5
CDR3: CASSLRDRLNYGYTF
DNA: TGTGCCAGCAGTCTCCGGGACAGACTTAACTATGGCTACACCTTC

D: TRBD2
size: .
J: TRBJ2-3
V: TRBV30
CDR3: CAWSLIAGGPNTQYF
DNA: TGTGCCTGGAGTCTTATAGCGGGGGGGCCGAATACGCAGTATTTT

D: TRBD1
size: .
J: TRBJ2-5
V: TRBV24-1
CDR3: CATSDLPGTGPYQETQYF
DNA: TGTGCCACCAGTGATTTGCCCGGGACAGGCCCCTACCAAGAGACCCAGTACTTC

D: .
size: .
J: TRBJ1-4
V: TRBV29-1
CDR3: CSVEATGQGPEKLFF
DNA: TGCAGCGTTGAAGCCACCGGGCAGGGGCCCGAAAAACTGTTTTTT

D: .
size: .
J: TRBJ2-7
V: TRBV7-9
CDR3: CASSGRYEQYF
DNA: TGTGCCAGCAGCGGCCGCTACGAGCAGTACTTC

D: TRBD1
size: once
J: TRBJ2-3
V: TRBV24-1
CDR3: CATSPGQLSGDTQYF
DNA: TGTGCCACCAGCCCGGGACAGTTGAGCGGAGATACGCAGTATTTT

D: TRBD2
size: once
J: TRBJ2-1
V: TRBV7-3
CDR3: CASSLVGTSGGAYEQFF
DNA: TGTGCCAGCAGCTTAGTCGGGACTAGCGGGGGGGCCTATGAGCAGTTCTTC

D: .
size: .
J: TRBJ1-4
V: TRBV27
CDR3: CASSFRGINEKLFF
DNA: TGTGCCAGCAGTTTTAGGGGGATTAATGAAAAACTGTTTTTT

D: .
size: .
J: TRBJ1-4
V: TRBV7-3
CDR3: CASSLQRYEKLFF
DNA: TGTGCCAGCAGCTTGCAGCGTTATGAAAAACTGTTTTTT

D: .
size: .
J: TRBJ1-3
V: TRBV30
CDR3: CAWEPDRLSGNTIYF
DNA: TGTGCCTGGGAACCCGACAGGCTTTCTGGAAACACCATATATTTT

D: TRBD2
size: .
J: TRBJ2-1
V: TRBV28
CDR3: CASSLYLSGGYNEQFF
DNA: TGTGCCAGCAGTTTATATTTAAGCGGGGGGTACAATGAGCAGTTCTTC

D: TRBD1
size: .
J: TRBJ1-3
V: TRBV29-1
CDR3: CSVEDPRGPGNTIYF
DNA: TGCAGCGTTGAAGATCCCAGGGGGCCTGGAAACACCATATATTTT

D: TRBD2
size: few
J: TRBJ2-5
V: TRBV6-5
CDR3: CASRFSGGASETQYF
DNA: TGTGCCAGCAGATTTAGCGGGGGGGCCTCAGAGACCCAGTACTTC

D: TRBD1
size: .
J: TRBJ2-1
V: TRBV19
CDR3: CASSVTGDPYNEQFF
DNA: TGTGCCAGTAGTGTCACAGGGGATCCCTACAATGAGCAGTTCTTC

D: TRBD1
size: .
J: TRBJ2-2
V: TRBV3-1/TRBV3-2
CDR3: CASSQDPGQGNTGELFF
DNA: TGTGCCAGCAGCCAAGATCCCGGACAGGGGAACACCGGGGAGCTGTTTTTT

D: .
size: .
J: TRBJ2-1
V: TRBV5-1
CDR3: CASSLAGTGSGEQFF
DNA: TGCGCCAGCAGCTTGGCGGGTACAGGGTCAGGTGAGCAGTTCTTC

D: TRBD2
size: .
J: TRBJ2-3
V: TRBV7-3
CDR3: CASSLTPLGGEGTDTQYF
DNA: TGTGCCAGCAGCTTAACCCCCCTGGGGGGGGAAGGCACAGATACGCAGTATTTT

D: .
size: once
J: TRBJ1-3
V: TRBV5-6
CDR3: CASSLGWTASGNTIYF
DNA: TGTGCCAGCAGCTTGGGCTGGACAGCTTCTGGAAACACCATATATTTT

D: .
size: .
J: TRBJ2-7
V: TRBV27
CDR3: CASKDPRAGKGEQYF
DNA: TGTGCCAGCAAGGACCCGCGAGCAGGGAAGGGGGAGCAGTACTTC

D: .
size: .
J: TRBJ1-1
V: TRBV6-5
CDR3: CASRVPGVLEAFF
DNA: TGTGCCAGCAGGGTTCCAGGGGTACTTGAAGCTTTCTTT

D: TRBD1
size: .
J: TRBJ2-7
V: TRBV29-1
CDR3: CSVRTGLAYEQYF
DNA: TGCAGCGTCCGGACAGGGCTCGCCTACGAGCAGTACTTC

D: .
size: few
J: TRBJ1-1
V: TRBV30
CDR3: CAWKGRGSEAFF
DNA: TGTGCCTGGAAGGGTCGGGGATCTGAAGCTTTCTTT

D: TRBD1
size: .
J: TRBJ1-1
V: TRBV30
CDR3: CAWSAGQDTNTEAFF
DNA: TGTGCCTGGAGTGCAGGACAGGATACGAACACTGAAGCTTTCTTT

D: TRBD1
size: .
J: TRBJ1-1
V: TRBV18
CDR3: CASSQGQGDDTEAFF
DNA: TGTGCCAGCTCACAGGGACAGGGGGATGATACTGAAGCTTTCTTT

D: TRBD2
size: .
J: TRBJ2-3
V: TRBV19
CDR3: CASRDGGAGDTQYF
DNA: TGTGCCAGTAGGGACGGGGGGGCCGGAGATACGCAGTATTTT

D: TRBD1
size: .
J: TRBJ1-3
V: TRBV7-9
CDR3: CATLTGPGNTIYF
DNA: TGTGCCACGCTGACAGGGCCTGGAAACACCATATATTTT

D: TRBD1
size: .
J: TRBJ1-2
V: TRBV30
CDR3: CAWSGLGQDYGYTF
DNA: TGTGCCTGGAGTGGTTTAGGACAGGACTATGGCTACACCTTC

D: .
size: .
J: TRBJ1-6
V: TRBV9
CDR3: CASSTKPGHNGSPLHF
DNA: TGTGCCAGCAGCACAAAGCCGGGACATAATGGTTCACCCCTCCACTTT

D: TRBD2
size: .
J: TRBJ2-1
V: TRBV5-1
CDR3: CASSLGLAGGNEQFF
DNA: TGCGCCAGCAGCTTGGGTTTAGCGGGAGGGAATGAGCAGTTCTTC

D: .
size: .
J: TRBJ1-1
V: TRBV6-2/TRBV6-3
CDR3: CASSQGRTEAFF
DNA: TGTGCCAGCAGCCAGGGGAGGACTGAAGCTTTCTTT

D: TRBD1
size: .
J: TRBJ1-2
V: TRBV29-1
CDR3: CSVEPFTGGVWDYGYTF
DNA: TGCAGCGTTGAGCCTTTTACAGGGGGCGTATGGGACTATGGCTACACCTTC

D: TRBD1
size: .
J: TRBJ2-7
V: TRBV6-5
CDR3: CASSRDRTYEQYF
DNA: TGTGCCAGCAGTAGGGACAGGACCTACGAGCAGTACTTC

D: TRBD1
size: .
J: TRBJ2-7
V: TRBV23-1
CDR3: CASSHQTGGRHEQYF
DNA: TGCGCCAGCAGTCACCAGACAGGGGGCCGTCACGAGCAGTACTTC

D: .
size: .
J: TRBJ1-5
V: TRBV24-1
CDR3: CATSDLGGNQPQHF
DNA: TGTGCCACCAGTGATTTAGGGGGAAATCAGCCCCAGCATTTT

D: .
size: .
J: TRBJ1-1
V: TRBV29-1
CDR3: CSVLTGQNTEAFF
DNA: TGCAGCGTCCTCACAGGGCAGAACACTGAAGCTTTCTTT